Below are 5 T cell receptor beta chains sequenced from a single sample in a study of tissue T cells after allogeneic stem cell transplantation. Only in-frame clones appear in the TCRdb table, and some are missing; sequencing was by immunoSEQ multiplex PCR. Here the sample spans thousands of clones, roughly a third being singletons. Time point given: mouse harvest day 14 after allogeneic transplant. Each mouse received 10^7 T-cell-depleted marrow cells plus 10^6 splenic CD5+ T cells by tail vein. Sequenced sample: skin. All receptors come from a female BALB/c mouse given C57BL/6 T cells with graft-versus-host disease after an allogeneic hematopoietic cell transplant.

By sample fraction, this clone is medium-sized. Mouse gene names and germline throughout. The read terminates 1 residue ahead of where the CDR3 ends, so the germline J gene completes it. The rearrangement links TRBV13-2 to TRBJ2-1, with 12 positions matching TRBD2. The CDR3 loop spans 15 amino acids. The germline V gene has CDR1 NNHNN and CDR2 SYGAGS (reference sequence). The V gene end was trimmed by 5 bases and the J gene end by 7 bases; junction bases not matched to a gene: 7. CDR3 DNA (partial): TGTGCCAGCGGCCCTGACTGGGGGGGCGGGGCTGAGCAGTTC. Its translation: CASGPDWGGGAEQF. The full CDR3 sequence reads CASGPDWGGGAEQFF.

This clone has a handful of counts. Genes and germline are mouse. Read data end 1 residue before the CDR3 end; the end is taken from the germline J gene. This chain links TRBV3 with TRBJ1-5; D remains unclear. CDR1 and CDR2 (germline): SNHLY, FYNGKV (reference sequence). This CDR3 comprises 14 residues. Deletions cut 2 bases from V and 0 bases from J, with 5 bases between. The DNA read from the CDR3 is TGTGCCAGCAGCTTAAATTATAACAACCAGGCTCCGCTT. It yields the protein CASSLNYNNQAPL. The whole CDR3 sequence is CASSLNYNNQAPLF.

The table lists this clone with a few counts. These gene names are mouse names. The observed sequence ends 1 residue before the CDR3 terminus, with the missing tail filled in from the germline J gene. The chain joins TRBV15 to TRBJ2-7, with a weak D call TRBD2 (6 bases). The CDR3 sequence is 12 residues long. Per germline, CDR1 SGHND and CDR2 FRSKSL. V lost 6 bases to trimming and J lost 2 bases, with 8 bases between them. CDR3 DNA, as far as it was read: TGTGCCAGCAGCCGGGGGGCCTATGAACAGTAC. Translated, it gives CASSRGAYEQY. The complete CDR3 reads CASSRGAYEQYF.

This clone is classed as medium-sized. Any gene name here is a mouse gene name. The read ends 1 residue before the CDR3 terminus; that terminus is restored from the germline J gene. V usage is TRBV5 and J usage is TRBJ2-5; D possibly corresponds to TRBD1 (5 bases). V was trimmed by 0 bases and J by 8 bases, leaving 9 bases between them. CDR1 is LGHNA and CDR2 is YNLKQL in the germline V gene (reference sequence). The CDR3 spans 13 residues. The CDR3 here is CASSQDREGTQYF. The part of the CDR3 DNA that was read is TGTGCCAGCAGCCAAGACAGGGAAGGCACCCAGTAC.

This clone is medium-sized (0.01 to 0.1%) by share. Mouse gene names and germline throughout. The CDR3 end is not reached by the read, which stops 1 residue before it; the germline J gene fills it in. V gene TRBV20 combines with J gene TRBJ1-2; the D gene is possibly TRBD1 (5 bases). CDR3 length: 13 residues. Germline CDR1 reads GFQATS; CDR2 reads STVNSAI. Trimming removed 3 bases at V and 3 bases at J, with 11 bases between. The DNA read from the CDR3 is TGTGGTGCTAGCCGCAGGGTGGACTCCGACTACACC. This codes for CGASRRVDSDYT. The whole CDR3 sequence reads CGASRRVDSDYTF.